The next 32 T cell receptor beta chains were all read from a single sample in a study of metastatic and nonmetastatic thyroid tumors. With MiXCR, TCRdb called clones anew from the PCR reads. The sample lists some 15,000 clones, about a quarter occurring once. Until they underwent thyroid surgery, no patient had received any treatment. The sequenced material came from tumor tissue. Source of these receptors: a female donor with papillary thyroid cancer or a benign thyroid nodule (not recorded which). Some clones in this sample may be carry-over from other donors' samples.

This clone was seen only a few times. J is TRBJ1-5 and V is TRBV6-1; unclear D gene. Trimming stripped 7 bases from V and 1 base from J, with 11 bases between. Germline CDR1 reads MNHNS; CDR2 reads SASEGT. The CDR3 is made up of 14 amino acids. CDR3 sequence: CASTAGSSNQPQHF. CDR3 DNA sequence: TGTGCCAGCACGGCCGGGTCGAGCAATCAGCCCCAGCATTTT.

This clone appeared many times. This CDR3 is CASSLVGQGSYEQFF. Here the CDR3 DNA reads TGTGCCAGCAGCTTAGTGGGACAGGGGTCGTATGAGCAGTTCTTC. The chain is built from TRBV7-2 and TRBJ2-1; 10 bases fit TRBD1. Germline CDR1 is SGHTA and CDR2 is FQGNSA. V dropped 1 base and J dropped 8; count of bases not matched to a gene: 5. This CDR3 is built from 15 residues.

This chain connects TRBV25-1 to TRBJ1-1, with D possibly TRBD1 on 6 matching bases. CDR1 is MGHDK, CDR2 SYGVNS, per germline. Trimming removed 10 bases from V and 11 bases from J, with 17 bases in between. There are 11 residues in the CDR3. CDR3 nucleotide sequence: TGTGCCAACAATGAAATGGGGGCGGCTTTCTTT. This codes for CANNEMGAAFF.

This clone is medium-sized in the sample. This chain connects TRBV20-1 to TRBJ2-7; 8 bases match TRBD2. This CDR3 is 14 amino acids long. From germline, CDR1 is DFQATT and CDR2 SNEGSKA (reference sequence). V lost 0 bases to trimming and J lost 3 bases; unmatched junction nucleotides: 4. The DNA of the CDR3 is TGCAGTGCTAGAGATGAGCGGGAGTACTACGAGCAGTACTTC. Protein sequence: CSARDEREYYEQYF.

Ten or more counts support this clone. The chain joins TRBV7-9 to TRBJ1-4, with 7 positions matching TRBD1. Germline V gives CDR1 SEHNR, CDR2 FQNEAQ (reference sequence). V dropped 5 bases and J dropped 8; count of bases not matched to a gene: 14. CDR3 length: 16 residues. The CDR3 sequence is CASSLGVGTAGEKLFF. CDR3 DNA: TGTGCCAGCAGCCTTGGGGTAGGGACAGCGGGGGAAAAACTGTTTTTT.

This clone was counted at least ten times. The V gene is TRBV9, the J gene TRBJ2-5; TRBD1 matches at 8 bases. The germline V gene encodes CDR1 SGDLS and CDR2 YYNGEE. CDR3 size: 16 residues. V dropped 1 base and J dropped 5; count of bases not matched to a gene: 10. In DNA, the CDR3 is TGTGCCAGCAGCGTAAGGCCGGGGACAGGCAAGGAGACCCAGTACTTC. As protein: CASSVRPGTGKETQYF.

This clone came up many times. The V gene is TRBV30, the J gene TRBJ2-3; 9 bases are shared with TRBD2. The CDR3 runs to 16 residues. The V gene end was trimmed by 0 bases and the J gene end by 2 bases; junction bases not matched to a gene: 6. Germline loops: CDR1 GTSNPN, CDR2 SVGIG (reference sequence). This CDR3 is CAWSVQTSGNTDTQYF. The CDR3 DNA reads TGTGCCTGGAGTGTACAGACTAGCGGAAACACAGATACGCAGTATTTT.

The sample holds many counts of this clone. The chain links TRBV7-9 to TRBJ1-6; 11 bases line up with TRBD1. There are 18 residues in the CDR3. Germline V CDR1 and CDR2: SEHNR, FQNEAQ (reference sequence). The trim removed 3 bases at V and 8 bases at J, leaving 12 bases unmatched. CDR3 loop: CASSLASRTGGGYSPLHF. The CDR3 DNA reads as TGTGCCAGCAGCTTGGCCTCCCGGACAGGGGGCGGGTATTCACCCCTCCACTTT.

This clone is judged medium-sized. This rearrangement joins TRBV2 to TRBJ1-2; D unresolved. Per germline, CDR1 SNHLY and CDR2 FYNNEI. Trimming stripped 6 bases from V and 6 bases from J, with 14 bases between. This CDR3 has 13 amino acids. The CDR3 spells CASSPLRYDGYTF. The CDR3 bases are TGTGCCAGCAGCCCGCTGAGGTACGATGGCTACACCTTC.

The genes are TRBV4-2 and TRBJ2-1, with 7 bases fitting TRBD1. J lost 7 bases, V lost 4 bases, and 22 bases had no gene match. Germline lookup yields CDR1 LGHNA and CDR2 YNFKEQ. The CDR3 totals 19 residues. DNA for the CDR3: TGTGCCAGCAGCCCTCCGACAGGCCGACTCGACATCAGGGGGAATGAGCAGTTCTTC. Its translation is CASSPPTGRLDIRGNEQFF.

The V gene is TRBV12-5, the J gene TRBJ1-2; 8 bases are a match to TRBD1. Per the germline V gene, CDR1 is LGHNT and CDR2 is FRNRAP. J gave up 6 bases and V 0 bases, and 18 bases lay outside the gene matches. This CDR3 has 19 amino acids. This CDR3 is CASGLVRISDRATRDGYTF. CDR3 in DNA: TGTGCTAGTGGTTTGGTACGAATATCGGACAGGGCAACAAGGGATGGCTACACCTTC.

This chain connects TRBV11-1 to TRBJ2-7; no clear D gene. This CDR3 region has 13 residues. CDR1 is SGHAT, CDR2 FQDESV, per germline (reference sequence). Trimming took 1 base from V and 3 from J, leaving 7 bases between them. Here the CDR3 DNA reads TGTGCCAGCAGCTTAGAGGCAGGCTACGAGCAGTACTTC. It codes for CASSLEAGYEQYF. The entire variable domain, with the rest obtained from reference TRBV11-1 and TRBJ2-7, is as follows: EAEVAQSPRYKITEKSQAVAFWCDPISGHATLYWYRQILGQGPELLVQFQDESVVDDSQLPKDRFSAERLKGVDSTLKIQPAELGDSAMYLCASSLEAGYEQYFGPGTRLTVT.

This clone was seen at least ten times. The chain recombines TRBV20-1 with TRBJ2-5; a possible D gene is TRBD2 (6 bases). CDR3 size: 13 residues. Germline CDR1 is DFQATT and CDR2 is SNEGSKA (reference sequence). V was pared by 0 bases and J by 5 bases, with 10 bases between. The CDR3 nucleotides read TGCAGTGCTAGAGATGATGGGGGGGAGACCCAGTACTTC. It codes for CSARDDGGETQYF.

At least ten counts were recorded for this clone. The genes are TRBV10-3 and TRBJ2-1; 8 nucleotides line up with TRBD2. V dropped 7 bases and J dropped 0; count of bases not matched to a gene: 5. Germline lookup yields CDR1 ENHRY and CDR2 SYGVKD. This CDR3 is built from 15 residues. CDR3 region: CAITAGGSSYNEQFF. CDR3 DNA: TGTGCCATCACCGCGGGAGGCTCCTCCTACAATGAGCAGTTCTTC.

This clone was recorded at least ten times. The V gene is TRBV11-2, the J gene TRBJ1-1; perhaps TRBD1 as D (5 bases). Per the germline V gene, CDR1 is SGHAT and CDR2 is FQNNGV. CDR3 length: 16 amino acids. V shed 0 bases and J shed 6 bases, with 17 bases lying between them. For the CDR3, the DNA is TGTGCCAGCAGCTTAGATCTTTCCAGGGTCGGCGCTGAAGCTTTCTTT. Translated, it gives CASSLDLSRVGAEAFF. Filled out from reference TRBV11-2 and TRBJ1-1, the complete variable domain reads EAGVAQSPRYKIIEKRQSVAFWCNPISGHATLYWYQQILGQGPKLLIQFQNNGVVDDSQLPKDRFSAERLKGVDSTLKIQPAKLEDSAVYLCASSLDLSRVGAEAFFGQGTRLTVV.

CDR3 amino acids: CASSQDIFSNQPQHF. As DNA, the CDR3 is TGCGCCAGCAGCCAAGATATCTTTAGCAATCAGCCCCAGCATTTT. The chain couples TRBV4-1 to TRBJ1-5; D not certain. The CDR3 consists of 15 residues. Trimming removed 0 bases at V and 0 bases at J, with 6 bases between. From germline, CDR1 is MGHRA and CDR2 YSYEKL.

There are many counts of this clone. The J gene is TRBJ2-5, the V gene TRBV20-1; 7 bases map to TRBD1. Germline values: CDR1 DFQATT, CDR2 SNEGSKA (reference sequence). After removal of 3 bases from V and 2 bases from J, the junction contained 6 bases not matched to a gene. The CDR3 is 14 amino acids. The CDR3 nucleotides read TGCAGTGCTAGTGGAGACAGGGCTCAAGAGACCCAGTACTTC. Translating it yields CSASGDRAQETQYF.

A remark on this clone: Compared with germline, one end of the junction differs, possibly owing to a read error. The same CDR3 can be traced to other DNA sequences in this sample. This chain connects TRBV11-3 to TRBJ1-1, with D possibly being TRBD1 (5 bases). CDR3 length equals 15 residues. Per germline, CDR1 SGHNT and CDR2 YENEEA. This CDR3 is CASSLGQGRITEAFF. The CDR3 DNA sequence: TGCGCCAGCAGCTTAGGGCAGGGTAGGATCACTGAAGCTTTCTTT.

The chain couples TRBV6-1 to TRBJ1-6, with D unclear. The CDR3 consists of 11 residues. Trimming shortened V by 6 bases and J by 6 bases, and 3 bases separated the two germline ends. Germline CDR1 and CDR2: MNHNS and SASEGT. The CDR3 reads CASSLNSPLHF. As DNA, the CDR3 is TGTGCCAGCAGCCTTAATTCACCCCTCCACTTT.

With respect to this clone: A much larger clone differs from this one at a single base, so this may be a read error. The chain uses TRBV29-1 and TRBJ2-2; D tentatively reads TRBD1 or TRBD2 (5 bases each). Trimming cost V 3 bases and J 4 bases, with 15 bases left between them. CDR3 length equals 15 residues. Germline V gene data show CDR1 as SQVTM and CDR2 as ANQGSEA. CDR3: CSVEGEYDSTGELFF. CDR3 nucleotides: TGCAGCGTTGAGGGGGAGTACGATAGCACCGGGGAGCTGTTTTTT.

This clone was seen at least ten times. The rearrangement joins TRBV4-1 to TRBJ2-1, with TRBD2 matching over 15 bases. Germline CDR1 reads MGHRA; CDR2 reads YSYEKL. Trimming took 1 base from V and 9 from J; bases not matched to a gene: 4. This CDR3 contains 16 residues. The CDR3 protein is CASSQGTSGRAAEQFF. The DNA of the CDR3 is TGCGCCAGCAGCCAAGGGACTAGCGGGAGGGCCGCTGAGCAGTTCTTC.

This clone was found many times. The chain has TRBV2 and TRBJ1-4, with D possibly being TRBD1 (6 bases). The V gene lost 6 bases and the J gene lost 4 bases, with 15 bases spanning the gap. This CDR3 has 15 residues. Germline V gene lookup returns CDR1 SNHLY and CDR2 FYNNEI. CDR3 in DNA: TGTGCCAGCAGGGCCTTCGGACAGTTTAATGAAAAACTGTTTTTT. Amino acids: CASRAFGQFNEKLFF.

This clone was seen many times. The chain has TRBV20-1 and TRBJ2-5, with a weak D call TRBD1 (5 bases). Germline V gene lookup returns CDR1 DFQATT and CDR2 SNEGSKA (reference sequence). Trimming took 2 bases from V and 5 from J, leaving 9 bases between them. CDR3 length: 12 amino acids. The CDR3 is CSARQGTETQYF. The DNA for the CDR3 is TGCAGTGCTAGACAGGGTACCGAGACCCAGTACTTC.

This clone was counted ten times or more. The V call is TRBV18, the J call TRBJ2-1; 8 nucleotides match TRBD2. CDR1 KGHSH and CDR2 LQKENI come from the germline V gene. V was pared by 3 bases and J by 6 bases, with 10 bases of the junction left unmatched. This CDR3 is 16 amino acids long. The CDR3 here is CASSPPGGALSNEQFF. The CDR3 nucleotides read TGTGCCAGCTCACCCCCCGGGGGGGCGCTCAGCAATGAGCAGTTCTTC.

This clone was recorded at least ten times. The V call is TRBV5-4, the J call TRBJ2-7; TRBD2 is a possible D gene (5 bases). The germline gives CDR1 SGHNT, CDR2 YYREEE (reference sequence). The CDR3 spans 13 residues. The V gene lost 4 bases and the J gene lost 2 bases, with 10 bases spanning the gap. The CDR3 spells CASSLPGTYEQYF. The DNA of the CDR3 is TGTGCCAGCAGCCTACCGGGGACCTACGAGCAGTACTTC.

The CDR3 region is CSASPPGRQPYEQYF. The DNA of the CDR3 is TGCAGTGCTAGTCCCCCCGGGAGGCAGCCCTACGAGCAGTACTTC. The chain combines TRBV20-1 with TRBJ2-7; 7 nucleotides match TRBD2. CDR1 and CDR2 from the germline V gene are DFQATT and SNEGSKA (reference sequence). CDR3 size: 15 residues. V shed 3 bases, J shed 2 bases, and the junction held 10 bases outside the gene matches.

This chain connects TRBV6-2 or TRBV6-3 to TRBJ1-2; 8 nucleotides match TRBD1. V dropped 6 bases and J dropped 5; count of bases not matched to a gene: 8. The germline CDR1 and CDR2 sequences are MNHEY and SVGEGT. The CDR3 runs 14 residues. This CDR3 reads CASSEDRVQYGYTF. In nucleotides, the CDR3 is TGTGCCAGCAGCGAGGACAGGGTGCAATATGGCTACACCTTC.

This chain joins TRBV10-2 and TRBJ2-7, with 7 positions matching TRBD2. The CDR3 loop spans 13 amino acids. CDR1 WSHSY and CDR2 SAAADI come from the germline V gene. V was pared by 4 bases and J by 4 bases, with 4 bases of the junction left unmatched. The CDR3 coding sequence is TGCGCCAGCAGTGTGCGGGAGAGGTACGAGCAGTACTTC. Its translation is CASSVRERYEQYF.

The rearrangement joins TRBV4-1 to TRBJ1-1; no clear D gene. Trimming shortened V by 1 base and J by 1 base, and 7 bases separated the two germline ends. CDR3 size: 14 residues. The germline CDR1 and CDR2 sequences are MGHRA and YSYEKL. The CDR3 region is CASSQVDWNTEAFF. CDR3 nucleotides: TGCGCCAGCAGCCAAGTTGATTGGAACACTGAAGCTTTCTTT.

This clone was counted only a few times. V and J are TRBV7-8 and TRBJ1-2; D may be TRBD1 (6 bases). The CDR3 has 12 residues. V was shortened by 2 bases and J by 8 bases, with 9 bases between the two germline ends. Germline CDR1 and CDR2: SGHVS and FQNEAQ. CDR3 amino acids: CASSLRQAGYTF. The CDR3 DNA sequence: TGTGCCAGCAGCTTACGACAGGCGGGCTACACCTTC. The full variable domain, rest sourced from reference TRBV7-8 and TRBJ1-2, is GAGVSQSPRYKVAKRGQDVALRCDPISGHVSLFWYQQALGQGPEFLTYFQNEAQLDKSGLPSDRFFAERPEGSVSTLKIQRTQQEDSAVYLCASSLRQAGYTFGSGTRLTVV.

This clone showed up many times. The chain joins TRBV7-9 to TRBJ1-1; a possible D gene is TRBD1 (5 bases). The CDR3 length is 12 residues. The germline V gene encodes CDR1 SEHNR and CDR2 FQNEAQ (reference sequence). Deletions cut 1 base from V and 6 bases from J, with 6 bases between. The CDR3 DNA reads as TGTGCCAGCAGCTTAGGAGGGGCTGAAGCTTTCTTT. Its protein is CASSLGGAEAFF. The full variable domain, in which reference TRBV7-9 and TRBJ1-1 provide the parts outside the CDR3, is DTGVSQNPRHKITKRGQNVTFRCDPISEHNRLYWYRQTLGQGPEFLTYFQNEAQLEKSRLLSDRFSAERPKGSFSTLEIQRTEQGDSAMYLCASSLGGAEAFFGQGTRLTVV.

This clone was found a few times. The rearrangement uses TRBV6-6 and TRBJ1-4; D remains unclear. The V and J ends lost 2 bases and 0 bases respectively, with 10 bases between them. This CDR3 has 16 residues. CDR1 and CDR2 (germline): MNHNY, SVGAGI (reference sequence). For the CDR3, the DNA is TGTGCCAGCAGTTACACAGCCAGCACAACTAATGAAAAACTGTTTTTT. This translates into CASSYTASTTNEKLFF.